One sample yielded the 11 T cell receptor beta chains listed below, sequenced in a study of cytomegalovirus exposure and HLA in healthy donors. The PCR was carried out with 60 Vbeta primers and 13 Jbeta primers. Sequencing used immunoSEQ multiplex PCR; TCRdb keeps in-frame clones, though not all of them. The table shows approximately 110,000 clones, with about 84% occurring only once. Sequenced: PBMCs. The receptors stem from a man between 35 and 55 years old in good health and CMV-seronegative.

The sample holds a few counts of this clone. The V gene is TRBV5-6, the J gene TRBJ1-5; weak D call: TRBD1 (5 bases). V was trimmed by 1 base and J by 2 bases, leaving 13 bases between them. The germline V gene encodes CDR1 SGHDT and CDR2 YYEEEE. This CDR3 has 16 amino acids. The CDR3 spells CASSLWVGEGNQPQHF. The CDR3 region has the DNA TGTGCCAGCAGCTTGTGGGTAGGGGAAGGCAATCAGCCCCAGCATTTT.

This clone was detected only once. The chain has TRBV5-5 and TRBJ1-1; perhaps TRBD1 as D (5 bases). Germline-derived CDR1 and CDR2 are SGHKS and YYEKEE (reference sequence). Trimming removed 0 bases at V and 1 base at J, with 19 bases between. The length of the CDR3 is 18 residues. The CDR3 DNA is TGTGCCAGCAGCTTGGCGGGGGGATCGGCTATAGGGAACACTGAAGCTTTCTTT. It encodes CASSLAGGSAIGNTEAFF.

V is TRBV5-1 and J is TRBJ2-5; D remains unclear. TRBJ2-7 explains the end of the DNA better; the J call may be wrong. The CDR3 is 13 amino acids. CDR1 and CDR2 (germline): SGHRS, YFSETQ. This chain's CDR3 is CASSFWLPGEQYF. CDR3 DNA: TGCGCCAGCAGCTTTTGGCTTCCAGGCGAGCAGTACTTC.

The rearrangement links TRBV27 to TRBJ1-1; D is uncertain. The CDR3 consists of 12 residues. V was cut by 4 bases and J by 6 bases, with 9 bases left in between. Germline values: CDR1 MNHEY, CDR2 SMNVEV (reference sequence). CDR3 sequence (DNA): TGTGCCAGCAGTTCCTCTCCCGCTGAAGCTTTCTTT. Protein product: CASSSSPAEAFF.

The chain uses TRBV7-3 and TRBJ1-1; D gene ambiguous. The length of the CDR3 is 14 residues. The germline V gene encodes CDR1 SGHTA and CDR2 FQGTGA. The V and J ends lost 5 bases and 4 bases respectively, with 14 bases between them. In nucleotides, the CDR3 is TGTGCCAGCAGCCAACACGGGTTAGCCACTGAAGCTTTCTTT. Its translation: CASSQHGLATEAFF.

The rearrangement uses TRBV4-3 and TRBJ2-3; possible D gene TRBD2, 7 bases. The germline gives CDR1 LGHNA, CDR2 YSLEER. V lost 4 bases and J lost 5, with 16 bases in between. This CDR3 contains 15 residues. CDR3 sequence: CASSPGGRDLDTQYF. The CDR3 DNA reads as TGCGCCAGCAGCCCGGGGGGCCGTGATTTAGATACGCAGTATTTT.

The V and J genes are TRBV4-3 and TRBJ2-7; 8 nucleotides agree with TRBD1. Germline CDR1 LGHNA, CDR2 YSLEER. V dropped 4 bases and J dropped 3; count of bases not matched to a gene: 8. This CDR3 region has 15 residues. CDR3 loop: CASSRSGQGVYEQYF. The CDR3 nucleotides are TGCGCCAGCAGCCGATCCGGACAGGGTGTCTACGAGCAGTACTTC.

The gene calls are TRBV5-1 and TRBJ1-1, with 7 nucleotides matching TRBD1. J was trimmed by 6 bases and V by 4 bases; bases with no gene match: 6. This CDR3 region has 13 residues. Germline V lookup: CDR1 SGHRS, CDR2 YFSETQ. CDR3 in amino acids: CASSPTGFSEAFF. The CDR3 DNA sequence: TGCGCCAGCAGCCCGACAGGGTTCTCTGAAGCTTTCTTT.

The genes are TRBV25-1 and TRBJ2-6; no reliable D call. V shed 2 bases and J shed 0 bases, with 5 bases lying between them. Looked up from germline, CDR1 is MGHDK and CDR2 is SYGVNS. There are 15 residues in the CDR3. The CDR3 spells CASSERGSGANVLTF. Written as DNA, the CDR3 is TGTGCCAGCAGTGAAAGAGGCTCTGGGGCCAACGTCCTGACTTTC.

This chain uses TRBV6-5 with TRBJ2-7, with D unresolved. Deletions cut 6 bases from V and 11 bases from J, with 20 bases between. Germline V CDR1 and CDR2: MNHEY, SVGAGI. The CDR3 consists of 13 residues. The CDR3 is CASSPITAGPEYF. CDR3 sequence (DNA): TGTGCCAGCAGCCCCATCACGGCAGGTCCTGAGTACTTC.

This clone was counted a single time. V gene TRBV4-3 combines with J gene TRBJ1-4, with a weak D call TRBD1 (6 bases). This CDR3 has 15 amino acids. V dropped 5 bases and J dropped 8 bases, with 18 bases sitting between them. Germline assignment: CDR1 LGHNA and CDR2 YSLEER. The CDR3, as DNA: TGCGCCAGCAGCTCAACAGGGACCAGGTGGGAAAAACTGTTTTTT. The encoded protein is CASSSTGTRWEKLFF.